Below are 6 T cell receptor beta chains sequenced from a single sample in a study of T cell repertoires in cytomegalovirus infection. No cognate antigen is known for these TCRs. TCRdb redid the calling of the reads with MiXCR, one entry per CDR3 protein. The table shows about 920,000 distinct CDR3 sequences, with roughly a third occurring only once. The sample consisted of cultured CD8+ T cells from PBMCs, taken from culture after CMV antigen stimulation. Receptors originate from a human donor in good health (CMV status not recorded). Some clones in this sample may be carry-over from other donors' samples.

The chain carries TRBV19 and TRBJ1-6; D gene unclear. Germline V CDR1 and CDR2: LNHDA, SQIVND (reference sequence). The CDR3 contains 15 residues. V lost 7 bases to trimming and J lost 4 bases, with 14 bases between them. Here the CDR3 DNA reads TGTGCCAGTAATTTGGGGAGCAAGTATAATTCACCCCTCCACTTT. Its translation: CASNLGSKYNSPLHF.

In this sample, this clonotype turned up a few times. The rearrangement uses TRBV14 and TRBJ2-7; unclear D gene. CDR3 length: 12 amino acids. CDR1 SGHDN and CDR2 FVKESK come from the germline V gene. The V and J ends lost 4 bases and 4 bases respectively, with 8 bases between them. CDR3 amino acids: CASSRLRYEQYF. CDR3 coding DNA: TGTGCCAGCAGCCGGTTAAGGTACGAGCAGTACTTC. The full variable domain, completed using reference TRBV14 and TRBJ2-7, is EAGVTQFPSHSVIEKGQTVTLRCDPISGHDNLYWYRRVMGKEIKFLLHFVKESKQDESGMPNNRFLAERTGGTYSTLKVQPAELEDSGVYFCASSRLRYEQYFGPGTRLTVT.

The CDR3 loop reads CASSSRGDNQPQHF. The CDR3 DNA follows: TGTGCCAGCAGCTCTCGGGGTGACAATCAGCCCCAGCATTTT. The genes are TRBV7-9 and TRBJ1-5; D is undetermined. Trimming left V 4 bases short and J 3 bases short, with 10 bases between. The germline V gene has CDR1 SEHNR and CDR2 FQNEAQ (reference sequence). The CDR3 is made up of 14 amino acids.

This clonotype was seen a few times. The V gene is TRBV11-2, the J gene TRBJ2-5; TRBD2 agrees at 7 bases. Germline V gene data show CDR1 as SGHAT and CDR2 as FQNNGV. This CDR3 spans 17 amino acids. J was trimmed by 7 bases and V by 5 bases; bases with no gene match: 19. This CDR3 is CASSQYASGGPGGTQYF. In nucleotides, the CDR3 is TGTGCCAGCAGCCAATATGCCAGTGGGGGACCGGGGGGGACCCAGTACTTC. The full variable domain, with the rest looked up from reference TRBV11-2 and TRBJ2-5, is EAGVAQSPRYKIIEKRQSVAFWCNPISGHATLYWYQQILGQGPKLLIQFQNNGVVDDSQLPKDRFSAERLKGVDSTLKIQPAKLEDSAVYLCASSQYASGGPGGTQYFGPGTRLLVL.

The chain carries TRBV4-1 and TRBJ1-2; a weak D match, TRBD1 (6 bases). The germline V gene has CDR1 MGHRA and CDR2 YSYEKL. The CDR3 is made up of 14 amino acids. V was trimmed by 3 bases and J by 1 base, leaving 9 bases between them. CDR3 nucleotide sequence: TGCGCCAGCAGCCAGGGGGCGGATAACTATGGCTACACCTTC. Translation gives CASSQGADNYGYTF.

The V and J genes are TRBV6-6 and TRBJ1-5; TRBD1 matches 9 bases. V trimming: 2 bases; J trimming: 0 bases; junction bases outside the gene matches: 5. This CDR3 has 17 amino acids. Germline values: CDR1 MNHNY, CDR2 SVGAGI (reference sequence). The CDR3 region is CASSYVTGGYSNQPQHF. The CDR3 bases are TGTGCCAGCAGTTACGTGACAGGGGGATATAGCAATCAGCCCCAGCATTTT.